Listed here is a single T cell receptor (beta chain). Its specificity is unknown. This sample is part of a study of response to subunit inactivated influenza vaccine. Study-wide findings and caveats: Each seasonal influenza vaccination, the authors suggested, recruits few new T cells.

The V segment lost 2 bases and the J segment 3 bases; nucleotides outside the gene matches: 15. The germline V gene has CDR1 SGHTA and CDR2 FQGTGA. This CDR3 region has 19 residues. TCRdb reprocessed the RT-PCR reads via MiXCR and lists one record per CDR3 protein. The sample holds hundreds of thousands of distinct CDR3 sequences; 15% to 20% are singletons and the top ten take 9.5% to 13%. This clonotype was sampled from a man aged 50-59 years who received an inactivated influenza vaccine. The specimen comprised PBMCs from blood, sampled about 5 days after vaccination. V gene TRBV7-3 combines with J gene TRBJ2-3, with 9 bases lining up with TRBD2. CDR3 sequence (DNA): TGTGCCAGCAGCTTAGCGGTTAGGTCTAGGACTAGCGTAACAGATACGCAGTATTTT. Its protein is CASSLAVRSRTSVTDTQYF.